In its sample, the clone carrying this TCR beta chain is medium-sized. The data derive from a study of breast tumors, draining lymph nodes, adjacent tissues. CDR3 size: 16 residues. CDR1 is SGDLS and CDR2 is YYNGEE in the germline V gene. Unmatched junction bases numbered 5, after V lost 0 bases and J lost 3 bases. TCRdb ran MiXCR on the multiplex PCR reads and lists one entry per CDR3 protein. Of more than 50,000 distinct CDR3 sequences in the sample, over 40% are singletons; the top ten hold approximately 8.7%. Sample: breast tumor tissue. The chain links TRBV9 to TRBJ1-4; TRBD1 agrees at 7 bases. The sequence was obtained from a female donor with breast cancer. Some clones in this sample may be carry-over from other donors' samples. DNA for the CDR3: TGTGCCAGCAGCGTAGGACAGGGCCAAGCTAATGAAAAACTGTTTTTT. Residues: CASSVGQGQANEKLFF. The variable domain in full, with the rest retrieved from reference TRBV9 and TRBJ1-4, is DSGVTQTPKHLITATGQRVTLRCSPRSGDLSVYWYQQSLDQGLQFLIQYYNGEERAKGNILERFSAQQFPDLHSELNLSSLELGDSALYFCASSVGQGQANEKLFFGSGTQLSVL.